This T cell receptor beta chain emerged from a study of blood T cell repertoires in COVID-19. Looking at the study overall: Italy, Spain and the United States were the sources of the convalescent and acute COVID-19 samples. In each case, the material was cDNA or gDNA derived from T cells, B-cell-depleted T cells, or PBMCs.

Germline V gene data show CDR1 as SGHRS and CDR2 as YFSETQ. Trimming removed 4 bases from V and 2 bases from J; junction bases left unmatched: 4. The CDR3 consists of 15 residues. Sequencing used immunoSEQ multiplex PCR; TCRdb keeps in-frame clones, though not all of them. The data show a few hundred thousand clones, approximately 83% seen once. This chain uses TRBV5-1 with TRBJ2-2; TRBD2 matches 8 bases. Sample: peripheral blood. The source of this sequence is a woman aged 65 to 85 with acute or convalescent COVID-19. CDR3 in DNA: TGCGCCAGCAGCGGGAGCGGGGGCAACACCGGGGAGCTGTTTTTT. Protein: CASSGSGGNTGELFF.